This T cell receptor (beta chain) was retrieved from a study of cytomegalovirus exposure and HLA in healthy donors. Study-level results: A later analysis reportedly found that, within productive TCRs, an Asian-associated ancestry cluster had fewer N-insertions than the mean observed across the approximately 700 donors.

Note on this clone: Its antigen is unidentified.

Researchers ran the PCR with 60 Vbeta and 13 Jbeta primers. Sequencing used immunoSEQ multiplex PCR; TCRdb keeps in-frame clones, though not all of them. The table has 100,000 to 120,000 clones, less than 85% seen once; the top ten hold around an eighth. The origin of this receptor is a man aged 25 to 40 in good health and CMV-seropositive. Sequencing was performed on PBMCs.

The CDR3 protein is CASSVVGTGGTEAFF. The DNA for the CDR3 is TGTGCCAGCAGCGTAGTTGGGACAGGGGGCACTGAAGCTTTCTTT. V usage is TRBV9 and J usage is TRBJ1-1, with 11 positions matching TRBD1. The CDR3 runs to 15 residues. Germline V gene data show CDR1 as SGDLS and CDR2 as YYNGEE. V lost 0 bases and J lost 4; bases outside the gene matches: 2.